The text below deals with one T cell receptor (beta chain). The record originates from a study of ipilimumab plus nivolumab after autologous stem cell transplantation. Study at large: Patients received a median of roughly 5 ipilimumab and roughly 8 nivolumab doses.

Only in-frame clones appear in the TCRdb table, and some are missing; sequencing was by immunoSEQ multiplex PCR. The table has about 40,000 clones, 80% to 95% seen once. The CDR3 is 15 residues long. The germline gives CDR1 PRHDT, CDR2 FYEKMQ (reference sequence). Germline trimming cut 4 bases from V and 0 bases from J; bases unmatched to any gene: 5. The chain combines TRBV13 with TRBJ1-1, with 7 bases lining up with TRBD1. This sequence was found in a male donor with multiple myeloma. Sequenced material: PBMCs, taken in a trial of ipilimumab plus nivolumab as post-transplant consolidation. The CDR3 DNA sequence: TGTGCCAGCAGCTCAGAACAGGGGATGAACACTGAAGCTTTCTTT. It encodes CASSSEQGMNTEAFF.